A single sample gave rise to the 31 T cell receptor beta chains below, sequenced in a study of blood T cell repertoires in COVID-19 (dated by TCRdb to about 2020). Libraries were built with the immunoSEQ multiplex PCR assay. The source is immuneACCESS, and TCRdb retained only in-frame sequences with V and J called. Part of the clones is not carried over; for the studies checked, unresolved V genes explain less than half of this, and the remainder is unexplained. This sample lists around 300,000 clones; about 91% were detected once. 1.5% to 2% of the sample comes from the top ten. The sample comprised peripheral blood. Receptor source: a woman in her twenties or thirties with COVID-19, enrolled during active disease.

V is TRBV3-1 (or the pseudogene TRBV3-2) and J is TRBJ2-5; the match to TRBD2 covers 11 bases. Germline V gene lookup returns CDR1 LGHDT and CDR2 YNNKEL (reference sequence). Trimming removed 5 bases from V and 3 bases from J; junction bases left unmatched: 2. The CDR3 sequence is 14 residues long. DNA for the CDR3: TGTGCCAGCAGCACTAGCGGGGGAAAAGAGACCCAGTACTTC. It specifies CASSTSGGKETQYF.

This clone appeared a single time. The V and J genes are TRBV14 and TRBJ1-2, with D uncertain. V lost 4 bases and J lost 2, with 8 bases in between. CDR3 size: 13 residues. CDR1 is SGHDN, CDR2 FVKESK, per germline. CDR3 in amino acids: CASSPVMNYGYTF. CDR3 sequence (DNA): TGTGCCAGCAGCCCGGTGATGAACTATGGCTACACCTTC.

In regard to this clone: This sample includes further DNA sequences coding for the same CDR3. This chain joins TRBV2 and TRBJ1-5, with D possibly being TRBD1 (5 bases). Per the germline V gene, CDR1 is SNHLY and CDR2 is FYNNEI. This CDR3 comprises 13 residues. V lost 6 bases, J lost 2 bases, and 8 bases lay in between. The CDR3 DNA reads as TGTGCCAGCAGGGGCAGGGGCAATCAGCCCCAGCATTTT. Translating it yields CASRGRGNQPQHF.

In nucleotides, the CDR3 is TGTGCCAGCAGCGTAGATACATCCTTGAACACCGGGGAGCTGTTTTTT. Translating gives CASSVDTSLNTGELFF. The chain is built from TRBV9 and TRBJ2-2; D remains ambiguous. From germline, CDR1 is SGDLS and CDR2 YYNGEE. Trimming took 0 bases from V and 1 from J, leaving 10 bases between them. The CDR3 is 16 amino acids.

The gene calls are TRBV11-2 and TRBJ1-2; D ambiguous. The V gene's germline CDR1 is SGHAT and CDR2 FQNNGV. The CDR3 covers 12 residues. V was cut by 0 bases and J by 6 bases, with 5 bases left in between. In DNA, the CDR3 is TGTGCCAGCAGCTTAGAGCGGAATGGCTACACCTTC. Amino acid sequence: CASSLERNGYTF. Supplemented by reference TRBV11-2 and TRBJ1-2, the full variable domain reads EAGVAQSPRYKIIEKRQSVAFWCNPISGHATLYWYQQILGQGPKLLIQFQNNGVVDDSQLPKDRFSAERLKGVDSTLKIQPAKLEDSAVYLCASSLERNGYTFGSGTRLTVV.

The gene calls are TRBV29-1 and TRBJ2-5; 9 bases agree with TRBD2. The CDR3 sequence is 15 residues long. Germline CDR1 SQVTM, CDR2 ANQGSEA. V dropped 4 bases and J dropped 7; count of bases not matched to a gene: 13. In nucleotides, the CDR3 is TGCAGCGTTGGTGGGGCGTCTAGCGGGGTGGGGACCCAGTACTTC. Protein product: CSVGGASSGVGTQYF.

The CDR3 here is CASSSAPSSYNEQFF. CDR3 in DNA: TGTGCCAGCAGCTCCGCCCCGAGCTCCTACAATGAGCAGTTCTTC. The V gene is TRBV13, the J gene TRBJ2-1; D gene uncertain. Trimming shortened V by 4 bases and J by 0 bases, and 10 bases separated the two germline ends. Looked up from germline, CDR1 is PRHDT and CDR2 is FYEKMQ (reference sequence). The CDR3 consists of 15 residues.

V usage is TRBV4-1 and J usage is TRBJ2-1; D perhaps matches TRBD2 (7 bases). The CDR3 is 15 residues long. Looked up from germline, CDR1 is MGHRA and CDR2 is YSYEKL. With 0 bases removed from V and 7 bases from J, the gap between germline ends came to 13 bases. The CDR3 here is CASSQEAGAGNEQFF. DNA for the CDR3: TGCGCCAGCAGCCAAGAGGCGGGGGCGGGGAATGAGCAGTTCTTC.

Points on this clone: A read error is possible here, since a much larger clone lies one base away. J is TRBJ1-1 and V is TRBV3-1 (or the pseudogene TRBV3-2); no definite D call. V was cut by 3 bases and J by 1 base, with 6 bases left in between. The CDR3 length is 13 residues. Looked up from germline, CDR1 is LGHDT and CDR2 is YNNKEL (reference sequence). The CDR3 here is CASSHTENTEAFF. The CDR3 DNA reads as TGTGCCAGCAGCCATACAGAGAACACTGAAGCTTTCTTT.

This chain uses TRBV30 with TRBJ1-2; TRBD1 might be the D (6 bases). Trimming stripped 1 base from V and 3 bases from J, with 12 bases between. The CDR3 consists of 14 residues. Germline V gives CDR1 GTSNPN, CDR2 SVGIG (reference sequence). The CDR3 here is CAWSGQVHDYGYTF. In DNA form, the CDR3 reads TGTGCCTGGAGTGGACAGGTACATGACTATGGCTACACCTTC.

V is TRBV12-5 and J is TRBJ2-7, with 10 bases matching TRBD1. V gave up 6 bases and J gave up 6 bases; unmatched junction bases: 11. The CDR3 spans 15 residues. From germline, CDR1 is LGHNT and CDR2 FRNRAP. The CDR3 sequence is CASGPSDRGSLEQYF. The CDR3 DNA sequence: TGTGCTAGTGGACCCTCGGACAGGGGGTCGCTCGAGCAGTACTTC.

This chain connects TRBV6-6 to TRBJ1-2; 7 nucleotides align to TRBD1. CDR1 is MNHNY and CDR2 is SVGAGI in the germline V gene (reference sequence). The CDR3 is 13 amino acids. J lost 6 bases, V lost 4 bases, and 5 bases had no gene match. The CDR3 DNA reads as TGTGCCAGCAGTTGGAGTCAGGGGGATGGCTACACCTTC. This sequence encodes CASSWSQGDGYTF.

This clone was picked up one time. This sequence joins TRBV4-3 and TRBJ2-1, with 13 bases aligning to TRBD2. The germline gives CDR1 LGHNA, CDR2 YSLEER. The CDR3 loop spans 17 amino acids. V lost 3 bases, J lost 7 bases, and 9 bases stayed unmatched. This CDR3 is CASSQGPLAGGENEQFF. Written as DNA, the CDR3 is TGCGCCAGCAGCCAGGGGCCACTAGCGGGGGGGGAGAATGAGCAGTTCTTC.

The rearrangement uses TRBV6-2 or TRBV6-3 and TRBJ2-7; D is unresolved. CDR1 is MNHEY and CDR2 is SVGEGT in the germline V gene. The CDR3 is 14 residues long. V lost 5 bases and J lost 5, with 16 bases in between. The CDR3 nucleotides read TGTGCCAGCAGTCCCTCGTTAGAGGTCAACGAGCAGTACTTC. The encoded protein is CASSPSLEVNEQYF.

J is TRBJ1-2 and V is TRBV6-5; D perhaps matches TRBD1 (5 bases). Germline V gene data show CDR1 as MNHEY and CDR2 as SVGAGI. The CDR3 loop spans 13 amino acids. Trimming left V 6 bases short and J 8 bases short, with 16 bases between. The CDR3 DNA follows: TGTGCCAGCAGGCCACAGGTTTCAGCCGGCTACACCTTC. Translation gives CASRPQVSAGYTF.

This clone was seen at least ten times. The V call is TRBV6-5, the J call TRBJ2-3, with 13 bases aligning to TRBD2. CDR1 MNHEY and CDR2 SVGAGI come from the germline V gene. The CDR3 sequence is 15 residues long. The J segment lost 4 bases and the V segment lost 5 bases, leaving 3 bases of the junction unmatched. The CDR3 DNA sequence: TGTGCCAGCAGTACACTAGCGGGGGGGCCAGATACGCAGTATTTT. It specifies CASSTLAGGPDTQYF.

This clone was counted only a few times. The chain joins TRBV29-1 to TRBJ1-1; D remains ambiguous. CDR1 and CDR2 (germline): SQVTM, ANQGSEA. The V end was cut by 4 bases, the J end by 2 bases, with 8 bases between. CDR3 length: 12 residues. CDR3 region: CSVGSPNTEAFF. The CDR3 nucleotides read TGCAGCGTTGGCAGTCCCAACACTGAAGCTTTCTTT.

A remark on this clone: Distinct nucleotide sequences in the sample also encode this CDR3. The chain joins TRBV5-1 to TRBJ2-3, with 11 positions matching TRBD2. The CDR3 sequence is 16 residues long. Trimming at V came to 4 bases and at J to 0 bases, leaving 4 bases not matched to a gene. CDR1 is SGHRS and CDR2 is YFSETQ in the germline V gene. The CDR3 reads CASSPGLAGSTDTQYF. The CDR3 nucleotides are TGCGCCAGCAGCCCCGGACTAGCGGGTAGCACAGATACGCAGTATTTT.

The V call is TRBV19, the J call TRBJ2-2; TRBD1 might be the D (5 bases). The CDR3 covers 16 residues. Between the trimmed V and J ends, which lost 7 bases and 0 bases, there was a span of 15 bases. Germline loops: CDR1 LNHDA, CDR2 SQIVND (reference sequence). Here the CDR3 reads CASKGLGATNTGELFF. Written as DNA, the CDR3 is TGTGCCAGTAAGGGCCTAGGGGCGACGAACACCGGGGAGCTGTTTTTT.

The chain links TRBV19 to TRBJ1-6; tentative D call: TRBD1 (6 bases). This CDR3 is 19 amino acids long. Germline-derived CDR1 and CDR2 are LNHDA and SQIVND (reference sequence). Deletions cut 0 bases from V and 0 bases from J, with 15 bases between. The CDR3 sequence: CASSIDWSYRDSYNSPLHF. In DNA form, the CDR3 reads TGTGCCAGTAGTATAGATTGGTCGTACAGGGACTCCTATAATTCACCCCTCCACTTT.

This chain uses TRBV5-1 with TRBJ2-3; D is ambiguous. The V and J ends lost 0 bases and 1 base respectively, with 12 bases between them. Germline V lookup: CDR1 SGHRS, CDR2 YFSETQ. This CDR3 has 16 amino acids. CDR3 region: CASSLASLSGTDTQYF. The CDR3 DNA sequence: TGCGCCAGCAGCTTGGCCAGTCTCAGTGGCACAGATACGCAGTATTTT.

The rearrangement joins TRBV11-1 to TRBJ1-2; 10 bases are a match to TRBD1. CDR1 is SGHAT and CDR2 is FQDESV in the germline V gene (reference sequence). The junction had 3 bases not matched to a gene; V was cut back by 0 bases and J by 2 bases. This CDR3 spans 16 amino acids. The DNA for the CDR3 is TGTGCCAGCAGCTTAGCCGGGACAGGGGCAAACTATGGCTACACCTTC. Amino acids: CASSLAGTGANYGYTF. The complete variable domain, with remaining parts taken from reference TRBV11-1 and TRBJ1-2, reads EAEVAQSPRYKITEKSQAVAFWCDPISGHATLYWYRQILGQGPELLVQFQDESVVDDSQLPKDRFSAERLKGVDSTLKIQPAELGDSAMYLCASSLAGTGANYGYTFGSGTRLTVV.

The gene calls are TRBV2 and TRBJ2-7, with 9 positions matching TRBD2. The CDR3 length is 14 residues. Germline V gives CDR1 SNHLY, CDR2 FYNNEI. Losses at the gene ends were 6 bases for V and 1 base for J; bases not matched to a gene: 4. This chain's CDR3 is CASRSSGVSYEQYV. In nucleotides, the CDR3 is TGTGCCAGCAGGTCTAGCGGGGTTTCCTACGAGCAGTACGTC.

This clone has just one count. The chain couples TRBV11-2 to TRBJ2-7; 10 bases fit TRBD2. Germline CDR1 reads SGHAT; CDR2 reads FQNNGV. This CDR3 spans 14 amino acids. With V trimmed by 2 bases and J by 2 bases, 0 bases remained unmatched. The CDR3 sequence: CASSLLAGAYEQYF. The CDR3 nucleotides are TGTGCCAGCAGCTTACTAGCGGGGGCCTACGAGCAGTACTTC.

With regard to this clone: The sample holds other DNA sequences that translate to the same CDR3. The chain is built from TRBV5-5 and TRBJ1-6; no firm D call. The V and J ends lost 0 bases and 0 bases respectively, with 4 bases between them. Germline CDR1 reads SGHKS; CDR2 reads YYEKEE (reference sequence). This CDR3 is 15 amino acids long. The CDR3 sequence is CASSLGSSYNSPLHF. In DNA form, the CDR3 reads TGTGCCAGCAGCTTGGGCAGCTCCTATAATTCACCCCTCCACTTT.

The V and J genes are TRBV6-5 and TRBJ1-1, with D possibly TRBD1 on 5 matching bases. The CDR3 is made up of 14 amino acids. V lost 10 bases and J 1 base, leaving 16 bases between the germline ends. Germline CDR1 and CDR2: MNHEY and SVGAGI. CDR3 bases: TGTGCCACGCGACGGGGGGACGCGAACACTGAAGCTTTCTTT. This codes for CATRRGDANTEAFF.

The rearrangement joins TRBV5-4 to TRBJ2-1; 8 positions match TRBD2. Looked up from germline, CDR1 is SGHNT and CDR2 is YYREEE (reference sequence). The CDR3 covers 15 residues. V dropped 3 bases and J dropped 6; count of bases not matched to a gene: 8. The DNA for the CDR3 is TGTGCCAGCAGCTCGGGACTAGTTGTGGGCAATGAGCAGTTCTTC. This sequence encodes CASSSGLVVGNEQFF.

CDR3: CASSLAPGDPSHEQYF. CDR3 coding DNA: TGTGCCAGCAGCTTGGCCCCGGGGGATCCTAGCCACGAGCAGTACTTC. The gene calls are TRBV5-6 and TRBJ2-7; D is possibly TRBD2 (6 bases). Germline V gives CDR1 SGHDT, CDR2 YYEEEE. The V gene lost 0 bases and the J gene lost 5 bases, with 18 bases spanning the gap. The CDR3 is 16 amino acids.

The chain is built from TRBV2 and TRBJ2-5; D is possibly TRBD2 (5 bases). CDR1 is SNHLY, CDR2 FYNNEI, per germline. Trimming pared 7 bases from V and 1 base from J, leaving 19 bases between. The CDR3 is 16 residues long. The CDR3 DNA reads TGTGCCAGCACCCGGAGAGGGCTAGCCACCCAAGAGACCCAGTACTTC. Its protein product is CASTRRGLATQETQYF.

Notes on this clone: Other nucleotide sequences from this sample produce the same CDR3. The chain combines TRBV13 with TRBJ1-1, with a weak D call TRBD1 (6 bases). Germline loops: CDR1 PRHDT, CDR2 FYEKMQ (reference sequence). V was pared by 3 bases and J by 1 base, with 6 bases between. This CDR3 has 13 amino acids. Here the CDR3 reads CASSLGQNTEAFF. CDR3 sequence (DNA): TGTGCCAGCAGCTTGGGACAGAACACTGAAGCTTTCTTT.

The CDR3 reads CAWSGSVGAMNTEAFF. CDR3 nucleotide sequence: TGTGCCTGGAGTGGCTCCGTTGGGGCCATGAACACTGAAGCTTTCTTT. The chain joins TRBV30 to TRBJ1-1, with D possibly TRBD1 on 5 matching bases. The germline V gene has CDR1 GTSNPN and CDR2 SVGIG (reference sequence). V was cut by 1 base and J by 0 bases, with 15 bases left in between. The CDR3 runs 16 residues.